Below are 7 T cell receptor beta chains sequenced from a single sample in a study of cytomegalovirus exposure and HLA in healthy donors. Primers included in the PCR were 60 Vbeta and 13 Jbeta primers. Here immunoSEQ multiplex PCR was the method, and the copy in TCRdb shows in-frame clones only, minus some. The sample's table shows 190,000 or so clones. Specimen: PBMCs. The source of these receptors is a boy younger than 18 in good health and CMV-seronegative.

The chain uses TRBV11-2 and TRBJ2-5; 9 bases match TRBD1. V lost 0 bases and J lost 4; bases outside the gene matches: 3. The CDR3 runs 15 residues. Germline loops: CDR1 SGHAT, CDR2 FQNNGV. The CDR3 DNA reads TGTGCCAGCAGCTTAGAGGGGACAGGGAGAGAGACCCAGTACTTC. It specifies CASSLEGTGRETQYF.

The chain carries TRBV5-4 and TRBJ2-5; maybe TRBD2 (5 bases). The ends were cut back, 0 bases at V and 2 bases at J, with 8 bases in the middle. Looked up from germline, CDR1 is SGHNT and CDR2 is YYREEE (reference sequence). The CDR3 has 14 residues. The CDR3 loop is CASSLETMQETQYF. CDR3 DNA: TGTGCCAGCAGCTTGGAGACTATGCAAGAGACCCAGTACTTC.

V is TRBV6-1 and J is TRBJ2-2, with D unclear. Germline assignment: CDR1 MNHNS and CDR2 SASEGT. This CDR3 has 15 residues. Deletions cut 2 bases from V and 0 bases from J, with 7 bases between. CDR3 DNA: TGTGCCAGCAGTGAATACAGAACGAACACCGGGGAGCTGTTTTTT. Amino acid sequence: CASSEYRTNTGELFF.

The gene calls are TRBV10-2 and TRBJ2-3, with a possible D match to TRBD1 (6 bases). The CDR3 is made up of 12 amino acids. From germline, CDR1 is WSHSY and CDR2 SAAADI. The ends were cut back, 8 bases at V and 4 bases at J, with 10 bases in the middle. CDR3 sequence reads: CASLDSPDTQYF. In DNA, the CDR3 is TGCGCCAGCTTGGACAGCCCAGATACGCAGTATTTT.

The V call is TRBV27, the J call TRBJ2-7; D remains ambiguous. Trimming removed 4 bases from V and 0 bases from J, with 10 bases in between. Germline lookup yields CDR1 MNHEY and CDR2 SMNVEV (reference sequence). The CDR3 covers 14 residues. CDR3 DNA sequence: TGTGCCAGCAGTTCAAGTCCCAGCTCCTACGAGCAGTACTTC. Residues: CASSSSPSSYEQYF.

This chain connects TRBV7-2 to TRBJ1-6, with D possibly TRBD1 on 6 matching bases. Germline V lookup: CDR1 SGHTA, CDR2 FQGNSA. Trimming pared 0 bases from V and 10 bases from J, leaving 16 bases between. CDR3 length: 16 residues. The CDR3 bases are TGTGCCAGCAGCTTAGCGCTTAACAGGGTGGAATCACCCCTCCACTTT. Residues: CASSLALNRVESPLHF.

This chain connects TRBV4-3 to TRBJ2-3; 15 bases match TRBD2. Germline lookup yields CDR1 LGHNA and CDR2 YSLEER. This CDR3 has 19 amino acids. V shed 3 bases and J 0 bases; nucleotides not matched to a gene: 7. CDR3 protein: CASSQRTSGGDTSTDTQYF. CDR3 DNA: TGCGCCAGCAGCCAGAGGACTAGCGGGGGGGATACTAGCACAGATACGCAGTATTTT.